This T cell receptor (beta chain) was sequenced for a study of T-cell memory formation after mild COVID-19. For the study at large: TCR clusters were largely donor specific. Whole-study findings and limits: The finding that pre-infection memory included some responding clones suggested that cross-reactive memory joined. Mainly in CM and EM were contracting CD4+ clones; CD8+ were in EMRA. Clones that shrank (day 15 to 85) were balanced CD4/CD8, whereas later expanders leaned CD4+.

J lost 0 bases, V lost 4 bases, and 9 bases had no gene match. CDR3 size: 17 residues. Germline CDR1 SGHRS, CDR2 YFSETQ. Using its own MiXCR run on the 5' RACE reads, TCRdb lists one record per CDR3 protein. The sample holds over 150,000 distinct CDR3 sequences, approximately 18% seen once. This clonotype was counted a few times. Its cognate antigen is unknown. The receptor was derived from a man aged 18 to 30 who had mild COVID-19 (a few samples of this study predate the infection). Cell type and time point are not known. The sequenced sample was PBMCs or a T cell subset sorted from them (not recorded which). This chain uses TRBV5-1 with TRBJ1-4; 7 nucleotides align to TRBD1. The CDR3 protein is CASSPNTGVATNEKLFF. CDR3 nucleotide sequence: TGCGCCAGCAGCCCGAACACAGGGGTCGCAACTAATGAAAAACTGTTTTTT.